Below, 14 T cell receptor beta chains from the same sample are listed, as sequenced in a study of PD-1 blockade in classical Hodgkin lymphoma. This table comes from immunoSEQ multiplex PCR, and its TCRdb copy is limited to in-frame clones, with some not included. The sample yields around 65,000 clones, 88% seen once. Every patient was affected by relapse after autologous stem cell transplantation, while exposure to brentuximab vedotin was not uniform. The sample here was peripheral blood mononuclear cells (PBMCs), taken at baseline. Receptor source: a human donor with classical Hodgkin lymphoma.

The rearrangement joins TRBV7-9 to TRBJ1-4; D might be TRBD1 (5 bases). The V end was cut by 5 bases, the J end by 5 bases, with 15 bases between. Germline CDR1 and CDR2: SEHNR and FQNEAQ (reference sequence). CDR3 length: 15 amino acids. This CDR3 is CASSPRALRNEKLFF. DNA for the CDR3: TGTGCCAGCAGCCCCAGGGCCTTAAGAAATGAAAAACTGTTTTTT. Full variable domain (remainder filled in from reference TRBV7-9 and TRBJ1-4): DTGVSQNPRHKITKRGQNVTFRCDPISEHNRLYWYRQTLGQGPEFLTYFQNEAQLEKSRLLSDRFSAERPKGSFSTLEIQRTEQGDSAMYLCASSPRALRNEKLFFGSGTQLSVL.

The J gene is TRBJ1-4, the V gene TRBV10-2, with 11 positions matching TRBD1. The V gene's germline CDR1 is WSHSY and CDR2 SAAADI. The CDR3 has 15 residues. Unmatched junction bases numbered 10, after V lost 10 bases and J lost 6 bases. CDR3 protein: CATRGGQGEDEKLFF. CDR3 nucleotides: TGCGCCACTCGAGGGGGACAGGGGGAGGATGAAAAACTGTTTTTT.

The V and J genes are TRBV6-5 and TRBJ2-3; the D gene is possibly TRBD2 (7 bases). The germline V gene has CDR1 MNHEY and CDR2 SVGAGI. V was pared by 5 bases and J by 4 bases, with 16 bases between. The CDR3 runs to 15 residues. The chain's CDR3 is CASSQLGGGPDTQYF. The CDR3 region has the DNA TGTGCCAGCAGTCAACTTGGGGGGGGCCCAGATACGCAGTATTTT.

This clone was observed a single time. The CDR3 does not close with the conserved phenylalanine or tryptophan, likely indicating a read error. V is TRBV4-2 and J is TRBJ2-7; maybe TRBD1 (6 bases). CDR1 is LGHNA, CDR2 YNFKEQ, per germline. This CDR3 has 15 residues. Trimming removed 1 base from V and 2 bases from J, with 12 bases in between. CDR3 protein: CASSQGLGQPYEQYL. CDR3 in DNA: TGTGCCAGCAGCCAAGGCTTAGGACAGCCCTACGAGCAGTACCTC.

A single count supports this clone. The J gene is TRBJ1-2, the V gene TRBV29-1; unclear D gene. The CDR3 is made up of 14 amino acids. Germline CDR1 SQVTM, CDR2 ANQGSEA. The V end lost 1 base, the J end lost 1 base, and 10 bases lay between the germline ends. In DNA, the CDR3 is TGCAGCGTTGAAGGCGCGGGATTTAACTATGGCTACACCTTC. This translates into CSVEGAGFNYGYTF.

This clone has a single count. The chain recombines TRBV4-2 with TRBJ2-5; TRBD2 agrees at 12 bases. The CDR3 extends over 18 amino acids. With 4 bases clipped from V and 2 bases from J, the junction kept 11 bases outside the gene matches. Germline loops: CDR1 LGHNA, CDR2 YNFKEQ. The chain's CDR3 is CASSPRLAGEGVQETQYF. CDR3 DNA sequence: TGTGCCAGCAGCCCCAGACTAGCGGGGGAAGGGGTTCAAGAGACCCAGTACTTC.

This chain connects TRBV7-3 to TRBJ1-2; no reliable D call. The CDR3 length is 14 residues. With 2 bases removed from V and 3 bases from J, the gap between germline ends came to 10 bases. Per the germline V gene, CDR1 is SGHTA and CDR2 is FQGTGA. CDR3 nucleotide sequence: TGTGCCAGCAGCTTAGGGTCCGAATACTATGGCTACACCTTC. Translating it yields CASSLGSEYYGYTF.

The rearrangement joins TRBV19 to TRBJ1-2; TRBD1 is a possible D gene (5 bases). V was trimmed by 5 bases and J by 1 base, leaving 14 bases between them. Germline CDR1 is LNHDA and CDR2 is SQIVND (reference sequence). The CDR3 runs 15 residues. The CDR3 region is CASSAGTEVNYGYTF. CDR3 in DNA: TGTGCCAGTAGTGCAGGGACGGAAGTTAACTATGGCTACACCTTC.

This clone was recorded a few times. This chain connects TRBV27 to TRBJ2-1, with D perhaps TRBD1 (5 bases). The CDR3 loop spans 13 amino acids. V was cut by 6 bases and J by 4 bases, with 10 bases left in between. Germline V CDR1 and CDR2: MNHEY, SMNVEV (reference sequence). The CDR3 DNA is TGTGCCAGCAGGGGGCTGGGATACAATGAGCAGTTCTTC. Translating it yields CASRGLGYNEQFF.

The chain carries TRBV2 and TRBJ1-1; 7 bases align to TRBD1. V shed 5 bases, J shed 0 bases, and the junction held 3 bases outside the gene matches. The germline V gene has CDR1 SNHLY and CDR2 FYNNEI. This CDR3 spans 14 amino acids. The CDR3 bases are TGTGCCAGCAGTAAGGGACAGATGAACACTGAAGCTTTCTTT. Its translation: CASSKGQMNTEAFF.

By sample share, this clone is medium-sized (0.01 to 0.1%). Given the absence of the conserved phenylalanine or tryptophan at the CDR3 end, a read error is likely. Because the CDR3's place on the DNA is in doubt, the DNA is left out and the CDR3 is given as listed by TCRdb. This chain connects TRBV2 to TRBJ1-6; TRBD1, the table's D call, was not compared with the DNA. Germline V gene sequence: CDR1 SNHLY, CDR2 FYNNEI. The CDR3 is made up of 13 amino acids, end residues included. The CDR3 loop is CASTGISIREQDV.

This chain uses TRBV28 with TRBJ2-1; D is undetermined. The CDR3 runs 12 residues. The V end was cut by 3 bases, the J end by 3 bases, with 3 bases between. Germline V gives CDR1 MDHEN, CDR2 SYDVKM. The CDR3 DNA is TGTGCCAGCAGTTTCCTCTACAATGAGCAGTTCTTC. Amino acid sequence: CASSFLYNEQFF.

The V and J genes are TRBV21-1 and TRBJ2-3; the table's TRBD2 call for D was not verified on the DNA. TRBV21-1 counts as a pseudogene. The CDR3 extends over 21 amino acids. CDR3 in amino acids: CASKKTHFSGGYSTSTDTQYF. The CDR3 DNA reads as TGTGCCAGCAAGAAGACCCATTTTAGCGGGGGGTATTCTACTAGCACAGATACGCAGTATTTT.

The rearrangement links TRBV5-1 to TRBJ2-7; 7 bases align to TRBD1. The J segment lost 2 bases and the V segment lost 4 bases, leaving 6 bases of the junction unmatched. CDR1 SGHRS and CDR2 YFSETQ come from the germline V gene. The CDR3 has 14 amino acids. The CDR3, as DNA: TGCGCCAGCAGCCACGGACAGGACCCCTACGAGCAGTACTTC. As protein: CASSHGQDPYEQYF.